This record concerns one T cell receptor (beta chain) sequence. The data derive from a study of monozygotic twins with inflammatory bowel disease. For each CDR3 protein, TCRdb gives one entry from its re-call of the 5' RACE reads, without DNA. The listing contains over 350,000 distinct CDR3 sequences. The CDR3 length is 19 residues. The clonotype originates from a human donor with ulcerative colitis or Crohn's disease, or a healthy co-twin of an affected twin (not recorded which). The V call is TRBV12-3 or TRBV12-4, the J call TRBJ2-2; without DNA, the TCRdb call of TRBD1 cannot be checked. The specimen sequenced was blood. The CDR3: CASSLILGSGRGLTGELFF.